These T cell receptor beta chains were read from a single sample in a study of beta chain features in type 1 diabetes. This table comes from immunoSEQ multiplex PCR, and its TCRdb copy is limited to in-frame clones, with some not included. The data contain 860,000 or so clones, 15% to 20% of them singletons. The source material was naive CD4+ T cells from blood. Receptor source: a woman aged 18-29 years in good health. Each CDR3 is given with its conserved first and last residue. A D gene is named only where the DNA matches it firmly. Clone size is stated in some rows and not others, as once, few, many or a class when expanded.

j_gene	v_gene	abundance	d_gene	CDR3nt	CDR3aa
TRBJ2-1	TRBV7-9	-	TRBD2	TGTGCCAGCAGTTTTTCCACCGGGACTAGCGGGAATAATGAGCAGTTCTTC	CASSFSTGTSGNNEQFF
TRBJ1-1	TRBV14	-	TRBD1	TGTGCCAGCAGCCCTTCTGACAGGGAGAACACTGAAGCTTTCTTT	CASSPSDRENTEAFF
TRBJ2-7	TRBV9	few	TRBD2	TGTGCCAGCAGCGTAGGGCTAGCGGGAGGGCCCGAGCAGTACTTC	CASSVGLAGGPEQYF
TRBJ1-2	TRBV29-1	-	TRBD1	TGCAGCGTTGAAACCGGACAGGGATCGTCGGACTATGGCTACACCTTC	CSVETGQGSSDYGYTF
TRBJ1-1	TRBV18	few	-	TGTGCCAGCTCACCAAGGGTTTTTAACACTGAAGCTTTCTTT	CASSPRVFNTEAFF
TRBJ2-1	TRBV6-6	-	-	TGTGCCAGCATCGCCCGGGGTCTCGGGTACAATGAGCAGTTCTTC	CASIARGLGYNEQFF
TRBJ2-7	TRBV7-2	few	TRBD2	TGTGCCAGCAGCTTAACTAGCGGTTCCTACGAGCAGTACTTC	CASSLTSGSYEQYF
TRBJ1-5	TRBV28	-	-	TGTGCCAGCAGTTTTGGTCTGACGAGCTCTCAGCCCCAGCATTTT	CASSFGLTSSQPQHF
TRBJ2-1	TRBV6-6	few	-	TGTGCCAGCAGCCATGGACATAACAATGAGCAGTTCTTC	CASSHGHNNEQFF
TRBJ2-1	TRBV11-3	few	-	TGTGCCAGCAGCAAAAGCGGGGAGCAGTTCTTC	CASSKSGEQFF
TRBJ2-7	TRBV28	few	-	TGTGCCAGCAGTTCCGCGATAACCGGGACTCTATACGAGCAGTACTTC	CASSSAITGTLYEQYF
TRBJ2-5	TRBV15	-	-	TGTGCCACCTCCCAGGGGAACAGCGTTCCCCAAGAGACCCAGTACTTC	CATSQGNSVPQETQYF
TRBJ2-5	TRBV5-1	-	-	TGCGCCAGCAGTTCCGCGCCCCTAAAAGAGACCCAGTACTTC	CASSSAPLKETQYF
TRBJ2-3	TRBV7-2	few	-	TGTGCCAGCAGCTTAGTGGTGGGAGTAGGTAATACGCAGTATTTT	CASSLVVGVGNTQYF
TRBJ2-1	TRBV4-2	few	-	TGTGCCAGCAGCCACGCCCGTAAAAACAATGAGCAGTTCTTC	CASSHARKNNEQFF
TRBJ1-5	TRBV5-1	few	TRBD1	TGCGCCAGCAGCATGACAGGGGAGGATCAGCCCCAGCATTTT	CASSMTGEDQPQHF
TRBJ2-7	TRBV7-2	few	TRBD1	TGTGCCAGCAGCTCCCAGTTGGGACAGGGGTTCGAGCAGTACTTC	CASSSQLGQGFEQYF
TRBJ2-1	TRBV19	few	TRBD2	TGTGCCAGTGCGAGACTAGCGGGAGGTGATGAGCAGTTCTTC	CASARLAGGDEQFF
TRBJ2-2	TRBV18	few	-	TGTGCCAGCTCACCACACAAAACCGGGGAGCTGTTTTTT	CASSPHKTGELFF
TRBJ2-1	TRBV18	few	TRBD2	TGTGCCAGCTCACCACCTATCGGGACTAGGCCTTACAATGAGCAGTTCTTC	CASSPPIGTRPYNEQFF
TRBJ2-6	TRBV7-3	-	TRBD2	TGTGCCAGCAGCTCCCGACTAGCGGGAATAGGAAGCTCTGGGGCCAACGTCCTGACTTTC	CASSSRLAGIGSSGANVLTF
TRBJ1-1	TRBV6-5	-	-	TGTGCCAGCAGTTCGGACAGATTTGAAGCTTTCTTT	CASSSDRFEAFF
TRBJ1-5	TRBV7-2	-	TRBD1	TGTGCCAGCGGACAGGGATCGGGAAATCAGCCCCAGCATTTT	CASGQGSGNQPQHF
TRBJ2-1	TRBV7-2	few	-	TGTGCCAGCAGCTTAGGGCGGGGTAGCAGTAATGAGCAGTTCTTC	CASSLGRGSSNEQFF
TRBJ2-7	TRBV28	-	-	TGTGCCAGCAGTTTACCACAGGGCTCCGAGCAGTACTTC	CASSLPQGSEQYF
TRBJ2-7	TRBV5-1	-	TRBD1	TGCGCCAGCAGCTCCCTCGGGCCGGGACAGGGAGGATTGGAGTACTTC	CASSSLGPGQGGLEYF
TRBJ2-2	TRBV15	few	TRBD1	TGTGCCACCCGCTTGACGGGACAGGGGACCGGGGAGCTGTTTTTT	CATRLTGQGTGELFF
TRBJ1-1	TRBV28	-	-	TGTGCCAGCAGTTCTGGGGGATTTAACACTGAAGCTTTCTTT	CASSSGGFNTEAFF
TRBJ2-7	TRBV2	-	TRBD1	TGTGCCAGCAGTTTATCCGGGACAGGGCCCCGCGAGCAGTACTTC	CASSLSGTGPREQYF
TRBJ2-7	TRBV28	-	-	TGTGCCAGCAGTTCTCTAGACAGCTACGAGCAGTACTTC	CASSSLDSYEQYF
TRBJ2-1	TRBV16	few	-	TGTGCCAGCAGCCACGACTATGGTAGTTTTGACAATGAGCAGTTCTTC	CASSHDYGSFDNEQFF
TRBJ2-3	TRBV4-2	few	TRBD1	TGTGCCAGCAGCCAATCAGGACAGGGGTTTCACAATACGCAGTATTTT	CASSQSGQGFHNTQYF
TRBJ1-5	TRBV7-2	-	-	TGTGCCAGCAGCTTCTCAGGGTTCCAGCCCCAGCATTTT	CASSFSGFQPQHF
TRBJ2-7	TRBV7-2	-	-	TGTGCCAGCAGCTTAGCACAGGGACCCTACGAGCAGTACTTC	CASSLAQGPYEQYF
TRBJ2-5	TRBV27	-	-	TGTGCCAGCAGTAGAGCCCCAGGGGAGACCCAGTACTTC	CASSRAPGETQYF
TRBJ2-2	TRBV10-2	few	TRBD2	TGCGCCAGCAGACTAGCGGGAACGGGGGAGCTGTTTTTT	CASRLAGTGELFF
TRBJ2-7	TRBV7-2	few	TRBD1	TGTGCCAGCAGCGTGACAGGGGGCTACGAGCAGTACTTC	CASSVTGGYEQYF
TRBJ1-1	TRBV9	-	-	TGTGCCAGCAGCGTACAAACGGGACAATTCACTGAAGCTTTCTTT	CASSVQTGQFTEAFF
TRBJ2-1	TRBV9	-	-	TGTGCCAGCAGCTTTGGGGGGTTCTCCTACAATGAGCAGTTCTTC	CASSFGGFSYNEQFF
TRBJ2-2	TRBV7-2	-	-	TGTGCCAGCAGCGCAAGGGAGGCCGGGGAGCTGTTTTTT	CASSAREAGELFF
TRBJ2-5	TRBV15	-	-	TGTGCCACCAGCAGAGATTTTTTCCCTGCAGGGTACTTC	CATSRDFFPAGYF
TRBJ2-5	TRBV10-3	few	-	TGTGCCATCAGTGCCTCACAAAAAGAGACCCAGTACTTC	CAISASQKETQYF
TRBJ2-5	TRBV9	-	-	TGTGCCAGCAGCGTAGATCCAGCCAAAGAGACCCAGTACTTC	CASSVDPAKETQYF
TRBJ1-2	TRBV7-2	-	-	TGTGCCAGCAGGGTCCGGGACGGCGCTAACTATGGCTACACCTTC	CASRVRDGANYGYTF
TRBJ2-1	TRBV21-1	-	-	TGTGCCAGCGTCAGACAGGGGAATGAGCAGTTCTTC	CASVRQGNEQFF
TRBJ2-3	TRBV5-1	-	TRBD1	TGCGCCAGCAGCGTGACGGGACAGGGAGGGACAGATACGCAGTATTTT	CASSVTGQGGTDTQYF
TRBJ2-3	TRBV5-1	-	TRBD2	TGCGCCAGCAGCTATGGGGGACTAGTCCAGATCACAGATACGCAGTATTTT	CASSYGGLVQITDTQYF
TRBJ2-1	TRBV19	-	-	TGTGCCAGTAGAACCCCTGGGGGACACCATGGAGAGCAGTTCTTC	CASRTPGGHHGEQFF
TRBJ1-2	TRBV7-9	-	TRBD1	TGTGCCAGCAGCGCCCGGGACAGCTCCGACTATGGCTACACCTTC	CASSARDSSDYGYTF
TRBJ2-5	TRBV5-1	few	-	TGCGCCAGCAGCCCATACTCAGAACAAGAGACCCAGTACTTC	CASSPYSEQETQYF
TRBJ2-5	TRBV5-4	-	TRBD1	TGTGCCAGCAGCCAAATGGACAGGGCCGTCCAAGAGACCCAGTACTTC	CASSQMDRAVQETQYF
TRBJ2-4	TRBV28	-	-	TGTGCCAGCAGTTTTAGTCAGGGAAGGGACATTCAGTACTTC	CASSFSQGRDIQYF
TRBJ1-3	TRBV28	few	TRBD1	TGTGCCAGCAAGGGACAGGGAAGAGGAAACACCATATATTTT	CASKGQGRGNTIYF
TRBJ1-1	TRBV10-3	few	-	TGTGCCATCAGTGAGAGGGGAAACACTGAAGCTTTCTTT	CAISERGNTEAFF
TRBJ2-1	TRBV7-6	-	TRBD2	TGTGCCAGCAGCTTAAGTCTAGCGGGAGCTGTTGAGCAGTTCTTC	CASSLSLAGAVEQFF
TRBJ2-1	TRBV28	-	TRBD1	TGTGCCAGCAGGGGACAGGGGAGATACAATGAGCAGTTCTTC	CASRGQGRYNEQFF
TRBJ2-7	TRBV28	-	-	TGTGCCAGCAGTCCGCTAGCGTTTAGCTCCTACGAGCAGTACTTC	CASSPLAFSSYEQYF
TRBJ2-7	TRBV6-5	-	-	TGTGCCAGCAGCCCCGACCTGAGGGGGTACTACGAGCAGTACTTC	CASSPDLRGYYEQYF
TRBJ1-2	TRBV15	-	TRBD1	TGTGCCACCAGCATTGGGACAGGGGCTAACTATGGCTACACCTTC	CATSIGTGANYGYTF
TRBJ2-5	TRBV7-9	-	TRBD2	TGTGCCAGCAGCCGAACGTTAGCGGGTGGGGAGACCCAGTACTTC	CASSRTLAGGETQYF